This T cell receptor (beta chain) was found in a study of CD8 T cells in Susac syndrome. Random-hexamer reverse transcription was applied to roughly 0.5 to 1 ug RNA. TCRdb re-analysed the immunoSEQ multiplex PCR reads in MiXCR, keeping a single row per CDR3 protein. Altogether 400,000 to 550,000 distinct CDR3 sequences are present, 85% to 90% being singletons, with the ten largest covering more than 0.09%. This CDR3 comprises 12 residues. Germline CDR1 and CDR2: MNHEY and SMNVEV (reference sequence). J lost 6 bases, V lost 6 bases, and 0 bases had no gene match. Stable or active relapsing-remitting multiple sclerosis, untreated and meeting revised McDonald criteria, defined the controls.

The chain couples TRBV27 to TRBJ1-2; the match to TRBD1 covers 11 bases. The material sequenced was CD8+ T cells from PBMCs. This receptor was taken from a human donor with multiple sclerosis. In DNA, the CDR3 is TGTGCCAGCAGGGACAGGGGGCATGGCTACACCTTC. This sequence encodes CASRDRGHGYTF.